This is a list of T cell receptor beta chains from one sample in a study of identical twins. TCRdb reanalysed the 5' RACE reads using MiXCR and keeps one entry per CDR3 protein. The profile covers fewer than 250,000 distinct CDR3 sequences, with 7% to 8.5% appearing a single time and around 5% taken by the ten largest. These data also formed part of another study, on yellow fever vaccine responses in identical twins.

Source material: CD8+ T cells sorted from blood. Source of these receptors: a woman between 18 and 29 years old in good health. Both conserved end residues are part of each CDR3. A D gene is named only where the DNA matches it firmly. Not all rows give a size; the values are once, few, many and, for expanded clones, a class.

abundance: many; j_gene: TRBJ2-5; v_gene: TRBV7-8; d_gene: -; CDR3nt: TGTGCCAGCAGCTTAGTTTCGTACAGGGCGGAAGAGACCCAGTACTTC; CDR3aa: CASSLVSYRAEETQYF
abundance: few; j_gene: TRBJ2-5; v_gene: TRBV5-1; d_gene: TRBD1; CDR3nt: TGCGCCAGCAGCCTCTCCCGGGGCAGGGGGCCGGTGAAGACCCAGTACTTC; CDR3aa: CASSLSRGRGPVKTQYF
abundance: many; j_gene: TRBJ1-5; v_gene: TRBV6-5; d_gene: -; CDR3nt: TGTGCCAGCAGCCTACTCGGGGGGAATCAGCCCCAGCATTTT; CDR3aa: CASSLLGGNQPQHF
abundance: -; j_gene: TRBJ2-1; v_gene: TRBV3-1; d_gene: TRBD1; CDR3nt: TGTGCCAGCAGCCAACCCCTAACAGGGGCGTATGAGCAGTTCTTC; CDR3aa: CASSQPLTGAYEQFF
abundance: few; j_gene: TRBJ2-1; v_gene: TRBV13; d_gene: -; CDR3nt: TGTGCCAGCAGCTTAGGGTACAACCGCAATGAGCAGTTCTTC; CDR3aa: CASSLGYNRNEQFF
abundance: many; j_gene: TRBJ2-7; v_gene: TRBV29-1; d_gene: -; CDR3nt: TGCAGCGTTGTTTTCGAGGGGTACGAGCAGTACTTC; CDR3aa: CSVVFEGYEQYF
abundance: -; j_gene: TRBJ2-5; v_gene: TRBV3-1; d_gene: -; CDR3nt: TGTGCCAGCAGCCCTTCGAGTTTCGGGGTAAAGCAAGAGACCCAGTACTTC; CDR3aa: CASSPSSFGVKQETQYF
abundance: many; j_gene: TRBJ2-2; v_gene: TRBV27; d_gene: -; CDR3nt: TGTGCCAGCAGTTTAGTGGTTAACACCGGGGAGCTGTTTTTT; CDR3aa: CASSLVVNTGELFF
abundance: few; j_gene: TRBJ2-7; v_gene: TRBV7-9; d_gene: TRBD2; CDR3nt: TGTGCCAGCAGCTTAGATATTTCCGGGACTAACTACGAGCAGTACTTC; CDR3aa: CASSLDISGTNYEQYF
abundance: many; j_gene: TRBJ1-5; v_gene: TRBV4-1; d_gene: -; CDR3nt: TGCGCCAGCAGCCAAGGGTTAGTTCAGCCCCAGCATTTT; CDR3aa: CASSQGLVQPQHF
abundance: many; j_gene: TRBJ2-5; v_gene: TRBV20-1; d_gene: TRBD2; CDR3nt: TGCAGTGGAGAACTCTGGACTAGCGGGGTGACCCAAGAGACCCAGTACTTC; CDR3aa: CSGELWTSGVTQETQYF
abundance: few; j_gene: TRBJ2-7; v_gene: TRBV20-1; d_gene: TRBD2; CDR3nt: TGCAGCACGGGAGGAAAAACTAGCGCCTCCTACGAGCAGTACTTC; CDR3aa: CSTGGKTSASYEQYF
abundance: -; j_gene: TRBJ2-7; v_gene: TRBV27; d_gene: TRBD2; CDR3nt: TGTGCCAGCAGTGTAGCGGGAGTGAGCTCCTACGAGCAGTACTTC; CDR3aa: CASSVAGVSSYEQYF
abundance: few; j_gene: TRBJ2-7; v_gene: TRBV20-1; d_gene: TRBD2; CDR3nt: TGCAGTGCGCATACCTCCGGGACTAGCGGCTACGAGCAGTACTTC; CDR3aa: CSAHTSGTSGYEQYF